This is a list of T cell receptor beta chains from one sample in a study of radiation and T cells in renal cell carcinoma. Generated by immunoSEQ multiplex PCR, the TCRdb table keeps only in-frame clones and is missing some. The sample carries about 22,000 clones, 40% to 55% recorded once. The sample consisted of tumor tissue, taken from a patient whose treatment included radiotherapy and nephrectomy. The receptors were gathered from a woman between 50 and 59 years old with renal cell carcinoma. CDR3s include the opening cysteine and the closing phenylalanine or tryptophan. A D gene is named only where the DNA matches it firmly. Clone size is stated in some rows and not others, as once, few, many or a class when expanded.

j_gene	d_gene	abundance	v_gene	CDR3nt	CDR3aa
TRBJ2-7	-	-	TRBV7-9	TGTGCCAGCAGCCCCCCCATTAGGGCCGGGGGTAGCTACGAGCAGTACTTC	CASSPPIRAGGSYEQYF
TRBJ2-1	-	-	TRBV9	TGTGCCAGCAGCGTAGGAGGCACAAACAATGAGCAGTTCTTC	CASSVGGTNNEQFF
TRBJ2-5	-	-	TRBV6-1	TGTGCCAGCAGTGAACAGGGCAGGTCCAGGGAGACCCAGTACTTC	CASSEQGRSRETQYF
TRBJ2-4	-	-	TRBV5-1	TGCGCCAGCAGCTTGGAGTGGGGAAACATTCAGTACTTC	CASSLEWGNIQYF
TRBJ1-2	-	-	TRBV29-1	TGCAGCGTTGTTAAGGAAAACTATGGCTACACCTTC	CSVVKENYGYTF
TRBJ1-2	-	-	TRBV5-1	TGCGCCAGCAGCTCGCGGCAGGGTATATATGGCTACACCTTC	CASSSRQGIYGYTF
TRBJ1-6	TRBD1	medium-sized	TRBV19	TGTGCCAGTAGAACGGACAGGACCAATTCACCCCTCCACTTT	CASRTDRTNSPLHF
TRBJ1-5	-	-	TRBV29-1	TGCAGCGTTCGGGGGAGCCAGCCCCAGCATTTT	CSVRGSQPQHF
TRBJ1-1	-	-	TRBV18	TGTGCCAGCTCACCAGGCAGGGCCGCTGAAGCTTTCTTT	CASSPGRAAEAFF
TRBJ1-5	-	-	TRBV6-5	TGTGCCAGCAGCGGTTGGGGGTCCAATCAGCCCCAGCATTTT	CASSGWGSNQPQHF
TRBJ1-1	-	-	TRBV30	TGTGCCTGGTCTCCCCGTAGCGACACTGAAGCTTTCTTT	CAWSPRSDTEAFF
TRBJ1-2	-	-	TRBV7-9	TGTGCCAGCAGCATCCGGGACGGAGCTAACTATGGCTACACCTTC	CASSIRDGANYGYTF
TRBJ2-5	TRBD1	few	TRBV5-4	TGTGCCAGCAGCTTACGACAGGGAGAGACCCAGTACTTC	CASSLRQGETQYF
TRBJ1-2	-	-	TRBV4-2	TGTGCCAGCAGCCCAAACCTGGGAGAAGATGGCTACACCTTC	CASSPNLGEDGYTF
TRBJ2-3	-	-	TRBV19	TGTGCCAGTAGTATGTACCAAACAGATACGCAGTATTTT	CASSMYQTDTQYF
TRBJ2-2	-	-	TRBV4-2	TGTGCCAGCAGCCAAAAATGGGACCACACCGGGGAGCTGTTTTTT	CASSQKWDHTGELFF
TRBJ2-7	-	large	TRBV19	TGTGCCAGTAGTCAGACACCGTCCCCAGTCCACGAGCAGTACTTC	CASSQTPSPVHEQYF
TRBJ1-6	-	many	TRBV6-6	TGTGCCAGCAGTTACTACGGGTACCCGCGGAATTCACCCCTCCACTTT	CASSYYGYPRNSPLHF
TRBJ2-7	TRBD1	many	TRBV7-9	TGTGCCTCTACCGGGACAGCTTACGAGCAGTACTTC	CASTGTAYEQYF
TRBJ1-1	-	-	TRBV7-8	TGTGCCAGCAGCACCGATATGAACACTGAAGCTTTCTTT	CASSTDMNTEAFF
TRBJ1-4	TRBD1	-	TRBV6-5	TGTGCCAGCAGTAGGGCGACAGGGGAAAAACTGTTTTTT	CASSRATGEKLFF
TRBJ1-2	-	few	TRBV19	TGTGCCAGTAGTAGCGGGCGCTTCTATGGCTACACCTTC	CASSSGRFYGYTF
TRBJ2-3	TRBD2	-	TRBV9	TGTGCCAGCAGTCGGGGGACTAGCGCAGATACGCAGTATTTT	CASSRGTSADTQYF
TRBJ2-7	TRBD2	few	TRBV10-3	TGTGCCATCAGTGGAACTAGCGGGGGGGCGGGTGAGCAGTACTTC	CAISGTSGGAGEQYF
TRBJ1-1	TRBD1	-	TRBV5-1	TGCGCCAGCAGCCCAAAGGGACAGGGGACGAACACTGAAGCTTTCTTT	CASSPKGQGTNTEAFF
TRBJ1-2	TRBD1	many	TRBV23-1	TGCGCCAGCAGTCGATGGGACAGTAGAAACTATGGCTACACCTTC	CASSRWDSRNYGYTF
TRBJ2-2	-	-	TRBV15	TGTGCCACCAGCAGGGACAGTTATAACACCGGGGAGCTGTTTTTT	CATSRDSYNTGELFF
TRBJ1-2	-	many	TRBV5-8	TGTGCCAGCAGCCCCAAACCGACCGGTCGGTGGGGCTACACCTTC	CASSPKPTGRWGYTF